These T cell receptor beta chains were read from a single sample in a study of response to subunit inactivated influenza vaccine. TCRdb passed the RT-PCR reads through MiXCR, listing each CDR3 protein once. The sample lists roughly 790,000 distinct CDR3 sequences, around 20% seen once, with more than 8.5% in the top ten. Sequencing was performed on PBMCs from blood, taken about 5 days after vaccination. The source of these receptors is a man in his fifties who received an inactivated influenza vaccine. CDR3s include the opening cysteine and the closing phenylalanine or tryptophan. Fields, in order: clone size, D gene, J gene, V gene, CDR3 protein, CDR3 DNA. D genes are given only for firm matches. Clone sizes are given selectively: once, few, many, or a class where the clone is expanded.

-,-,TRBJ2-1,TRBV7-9,CASSQFDRREQFF,TGTGCCAGCAGCCAATTCGACAGGCGTGAGCAGTTCTTC
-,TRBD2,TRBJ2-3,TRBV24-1,CATSDQGLAGAPGDTQYF,TGTGCCACCAGTGATCAAGGACTAGCGGGGGCTCCCGGAGATACGCAGTATTTT
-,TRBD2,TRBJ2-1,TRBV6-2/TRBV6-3,CASSYPSAGGPWNEQFF,TGTGCCAGCAGTTACCCATCAGCGGGAGGGCCCTGGAATGAGCAGTTCTTC
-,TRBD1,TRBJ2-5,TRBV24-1,CATSDPGQAGETQYF,TGTGCCACCAGTGACCCGGGACAGGCCGGGGAGACCCAGTACTTC
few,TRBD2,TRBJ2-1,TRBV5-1,CASSGGLAGGKGSFYNEQFF,TGCGCCAGCAGCGGGGGACTAGCGGGAGGCAAAGGAAGCTTCTACAATGAGCAGTTCTTC
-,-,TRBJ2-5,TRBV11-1,CASSFKPLMGPLLQRETQYF,TGTGCCAGCAGCTTCAAACCGTTGATGGGGCCGCTTCTTCAAAGGGAGACCCAGTACTTC
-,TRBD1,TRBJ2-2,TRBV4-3,CASSQETGGTGELFF,TGCGCCAGCAGCCAAGAGACAGGGGGCACCGGGGAGCTGTTTTTT
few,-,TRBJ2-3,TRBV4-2,CASSQDPPGNTDTQYF,TGTGCCAGCAGCCAAGACCCCCCTGGGAACACAGATACGCAGTATTTT
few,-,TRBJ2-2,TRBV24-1,CATSRRGAATGELFF,TGTGCCACCAGCCGCCGGGGCGCGGCCACCGGGGAGCTGTTTTTT
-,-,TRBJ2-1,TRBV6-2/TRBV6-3,CASSYSLSEYNEQFF,TGTGCCAGCAGTTACTCTCTTAGCGAATACAATGAGCAGTTCTTC
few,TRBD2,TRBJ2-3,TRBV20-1,CSAPGLAGTDTQYF,TGCAGTGCACCCGGACTAGCGGGAACAGATACGCAGTATTTT
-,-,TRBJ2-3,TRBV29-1,CSAAGLSTDTQYF,TGCAGCGCCGCGGGGCTGAGCACAGATACGCAGTATTTT
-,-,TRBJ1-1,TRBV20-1,CSARKSTGNTEAFF,TGCAGTGCTAGAAAGTCGACGGGGAACACTGAAGCTTTCTTT
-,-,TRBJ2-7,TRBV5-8,CASSLGTINYEQYF,TGTGCCAGCAGCTTGGGGACTATCAACTACGAGCAGTACTTC
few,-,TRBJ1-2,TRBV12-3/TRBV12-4,CASSFRQSYGYTF,TGTGCCAGCAGTTTCCGACAGTCCTATGGCTACACCTTC
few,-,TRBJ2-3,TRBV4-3,CASSQERQSTDTQYF,TGCGCCAGCAGCCAAGAGCGGCAAAGCACAGATACGCAGTATTTT
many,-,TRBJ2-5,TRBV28,CASSFFGGQETQYF,TGTGCCAGCAGTTTTTTCGGGGGTCAAGAGACCCAGTACTTC
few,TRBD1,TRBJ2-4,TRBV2,CASSGQGRAKNIQYF,TGTGCCAGCAGCGGACAGGGACGCGCCAAAAACATTCAGTACTTC
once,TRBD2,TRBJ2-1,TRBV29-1,CSVDILAAGPSYNEQFF,TGCAGCGTTGATATACTAGCGGCGGGGCCGTCCTACAATGAGCAGTTCTTC
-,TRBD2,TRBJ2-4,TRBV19,CASSIIGDYIAKNIQYF,TGTGCCAGTAGTATAATAGGGGACTACATAGCCAAAAACATTCAGTACTTC
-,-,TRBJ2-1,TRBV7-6,CASSLNTVPSEQFF,TGTGCCAGCAGCTTAAATACGGTACCAAGTGAGCAGTTCTTC
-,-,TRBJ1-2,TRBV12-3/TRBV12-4,CASSLQGFGYTF,TGTGCCAGCAGTTTACAGGGGTTCGGCTACACCTTC
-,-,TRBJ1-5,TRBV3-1,CASSPDGGSGNQPQHF,TGTGCCAGCAGTCCGGATGGGGGGAGCGGCAATCAGCCCCAGCATTTT
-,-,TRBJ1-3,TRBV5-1,CASSLGPPGNTIYF,TGCGCCAGCAGCTTGGGGCCGCCTGGAAACACCATATATTTT
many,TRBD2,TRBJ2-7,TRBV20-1,CSARDFGGLSYEQYF,TGCAGTGCTAGAGATTTCGGGGGGTTGTCCTACGAGCAGTACTTC
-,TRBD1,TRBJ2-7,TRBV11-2,CASSLTDRGPSYEQYF,TGTGCCAGCAGCTTAACCGACAGGGGGCCTTCCTACGAGCAGTACTTC
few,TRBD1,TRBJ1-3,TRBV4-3,CASSRTGTRNTIYF,TGCGCCAGCAGCCGGACAGGGACGCGGAACACCATATATTTT
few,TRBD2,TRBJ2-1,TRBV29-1,CSVQSPGLLFF,TGCAGCGTGCAGAGTCCGGGACTACTATTCTTC
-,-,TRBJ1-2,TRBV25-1,CASSVADNYGYTF,TGTGCCAGCAGTGTGGCCGATAACTATGGCTACACCTTC
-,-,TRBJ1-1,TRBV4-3,CASSHLEQQGHEAFF,TGCGCCAGCAGCCACCTCGAGCAACAGGGACATGAAGCTTTCTTT
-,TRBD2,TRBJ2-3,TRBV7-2,CASSRLTSGNPDTQYF,TGTGCCAGCAGCCGATTGACTAGCGGGAACCCAGATACGCAGTATTTT
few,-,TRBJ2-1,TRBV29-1,CSVEEWDNEQFF,TGCAGCGTTGAAGAATGGGACAATGAGCAGTTCTTC
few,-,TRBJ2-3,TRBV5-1,CASSIGWGFPPDTQYF,TGCGCCAGCAGCATCGGATGGGGGTTCCCCCCAGATACGCAGTATTTT
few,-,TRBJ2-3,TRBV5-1,CASSSPPVALSTDTQYF,TGCGCCAGCAGCTCACCACCGGTGGCCCTTAGCACAGATACGCAGTATTTT
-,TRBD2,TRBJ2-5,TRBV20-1,CSARGTSGNVQKTQYF,TGCAGTGCTAGAGGGACTAGCGGGAATGTCCAAAAGACCCAGTACTTC
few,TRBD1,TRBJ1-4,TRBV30,CAWSRNRGNEKLFF,TGTGCCTGGAGTCGGAACAGGGGTAATGAAAAACTGTTTTTT
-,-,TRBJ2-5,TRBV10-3,CAISESNRKETQYF,TGTGCCATCAGTGAGTCGAATAGGAAAGAGACCCAGTACTTC
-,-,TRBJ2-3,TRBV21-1,CASSKARPTTDTQYF,TGTGCCAGCAGCAAAGCGCGTCCCACCACAGATACGCAGTATTTT
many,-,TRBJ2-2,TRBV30,CAWSVLGSGGTGELFF,TGTGCCTGGAGTGTACTGGGTAGCGGAGGCACCGGGGAGCTGTTTTTT